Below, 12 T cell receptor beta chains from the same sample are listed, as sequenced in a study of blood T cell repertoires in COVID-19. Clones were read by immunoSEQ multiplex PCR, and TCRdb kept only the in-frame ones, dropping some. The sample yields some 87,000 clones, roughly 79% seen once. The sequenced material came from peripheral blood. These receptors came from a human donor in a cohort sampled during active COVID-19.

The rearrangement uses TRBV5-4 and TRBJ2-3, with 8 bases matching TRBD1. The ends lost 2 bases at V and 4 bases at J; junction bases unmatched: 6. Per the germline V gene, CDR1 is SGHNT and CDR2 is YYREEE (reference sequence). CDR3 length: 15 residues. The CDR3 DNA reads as TGTGCCAGCAGCTTAGGAACAGGGGGTTCAGATACGCAGTATTTT. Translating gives CASSLGTGGSDTQYF.

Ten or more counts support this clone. CDR3: CASSPTGEYGYTF. The DNA of the CDR3 is TGTGCCAGCTCACCAACAGGGGAGTATGGCTACACCTTC. The chain employs TRBV18 and TRBJ1-2; 7 bases align to TRBD1. V was clipped by 2 bases and J by 5 bases; unmatched bases: 2. CDR3 size: 13 residues. Germline V gene sequence: CDR1 KGHSH, CDR2 LQKENI.

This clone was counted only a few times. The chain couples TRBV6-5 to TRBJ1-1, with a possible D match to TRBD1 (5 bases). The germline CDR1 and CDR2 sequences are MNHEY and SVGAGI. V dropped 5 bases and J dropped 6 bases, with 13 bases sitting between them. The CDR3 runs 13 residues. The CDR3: CASSHQGLPEAFF. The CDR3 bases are TGTGCCAGCAGTCACCAGGGTCTCCCTGAAGCTTTCTTT.

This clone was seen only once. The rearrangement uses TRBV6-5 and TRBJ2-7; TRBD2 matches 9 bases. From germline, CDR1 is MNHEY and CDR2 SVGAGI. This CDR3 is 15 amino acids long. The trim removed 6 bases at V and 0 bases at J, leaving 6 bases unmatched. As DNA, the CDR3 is TGTGCCAGCAGAGTAGGCGGGGGGGCCTCCTACGAGCAGTACTTC. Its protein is CASRVGGGASYEQYF.

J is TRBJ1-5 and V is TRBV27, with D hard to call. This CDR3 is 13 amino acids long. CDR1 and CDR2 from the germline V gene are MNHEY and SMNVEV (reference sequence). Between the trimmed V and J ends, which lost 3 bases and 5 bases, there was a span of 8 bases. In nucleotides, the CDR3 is TGTGCCAGCAGTTTTAAGGAGTATCAGCCCCAGCATTTT. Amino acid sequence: CASSFKEYQPQHF.

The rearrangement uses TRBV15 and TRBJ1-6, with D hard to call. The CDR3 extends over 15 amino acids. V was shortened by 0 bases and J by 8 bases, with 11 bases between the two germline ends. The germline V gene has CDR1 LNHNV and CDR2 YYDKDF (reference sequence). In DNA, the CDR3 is TGTGCCACCAGCAGAGATCGGGTTGTGGATTCACCCCTCCACTTT. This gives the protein CATSRDRVVDSPLHF.

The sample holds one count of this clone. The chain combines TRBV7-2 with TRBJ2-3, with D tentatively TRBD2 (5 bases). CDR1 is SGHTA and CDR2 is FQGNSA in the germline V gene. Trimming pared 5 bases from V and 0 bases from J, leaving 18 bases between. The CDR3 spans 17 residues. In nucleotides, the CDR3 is TGTGCCAGCAGCCCCCAGGCAGGAGGATCGAGCACAGATACGCAGTATTTT. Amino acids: CASSPQAGGSSTDTQYF.

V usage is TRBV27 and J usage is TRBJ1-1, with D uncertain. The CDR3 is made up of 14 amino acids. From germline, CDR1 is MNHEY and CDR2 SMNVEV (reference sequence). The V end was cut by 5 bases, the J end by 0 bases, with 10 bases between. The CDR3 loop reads CASSSRQVNTEAFF. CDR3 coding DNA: TGTGCCAGCAGTAGTAGGCAGGTGAACACTGAAGCTTTCTTT.

The CDR3 here is CASRSRDYYNEQFF. The CDR3 region has the DNA TGTGCCAGCAGGTCCCGGGACTATTACAATGAGCAGTTCTTC. This chain links TRBV11-2 with TRBJ2-1, with 7 bases identical to TRBD2. The germline V gene encodes CDR1 SGHAT and CDR2 FQNNGV. The trim removed 6 bases at V and 4 bases at J, leaving 6 bases unmatched. The CDR3 runs 14 residues.

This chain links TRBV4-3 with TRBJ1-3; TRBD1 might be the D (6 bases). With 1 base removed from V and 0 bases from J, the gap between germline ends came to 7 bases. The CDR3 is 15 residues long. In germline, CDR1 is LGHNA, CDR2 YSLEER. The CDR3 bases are TGCGCCAGCAGCCAAGGACAGGCCTCTGGAAACACCATATATTTT. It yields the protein CASSQGQASGNTIYF.

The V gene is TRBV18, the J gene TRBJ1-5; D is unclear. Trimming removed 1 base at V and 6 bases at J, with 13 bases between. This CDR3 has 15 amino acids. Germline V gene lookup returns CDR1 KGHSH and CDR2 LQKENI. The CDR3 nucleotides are TGTGCCAGCTCACCACGGGCCTCAATGGGTCAGCCCCAGCATTTT. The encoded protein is CASSPRASMGQPQHF. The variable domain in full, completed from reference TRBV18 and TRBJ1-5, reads NAGVMQNPRHLVRRRGQEARLRCSPMKGHSHVYWYRQLPEEGLKFMVYLQKENIIDESGMPKERFSAEFPKEGPSILRIQQVVRGDSAAYFCASSPRASMGQPQHFGDGTRLSIL.

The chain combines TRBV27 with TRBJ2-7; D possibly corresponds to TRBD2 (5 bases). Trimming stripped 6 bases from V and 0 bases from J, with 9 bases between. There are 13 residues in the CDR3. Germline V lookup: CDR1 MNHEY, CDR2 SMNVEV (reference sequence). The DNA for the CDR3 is TGTGCCAGCAGAGGACTTTACTCCTACGAGCAGTACTTC. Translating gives CASRGLYSYEQYF.